This T cell receptor beta chain was found in a study of technical replicates of blood from several donors. The CDR3 contains 15 residues. Deletions cut 6 bases from V and 8 bases from J, with 22 bases between. Germline CDR1 and CDR2: LNHNV and YYDKDF (reference sequence). The repertoire was sequenced with immunoSEQ multiplex PCR; TCRdb's copy has only in-frame clones and lacks some. The repertoire holds tens of thousands of clones, with 75% to 95% as singletons. The rearrangement uses TRBV15 and TRBJ1-2; TRBD1 might be the D (5 bases). Sequenced: PBMCs. This clonotype was obtained from a human donor in good health. Some clones in this sample may be carry-over from other donors' samples. CDR3 in amino acids: CATSLERGSSRGYTF. In DNA, the CDR3 is TGTGCCACCAGTTTAGAGCGGGGGAGCTCTCGAGGCTACACCTTC.